Below, one T cell receptor (beta chain) is given with its context. The antigen is unknown. Cells designated naive CD8 were CD45RO-negative and were positively selected for CCR7, with terminally differentiated effector memory CD45RA+ cells excluded. This record comes from a study of shared clonotypes between healthy human individuals. Every subset's genomic DNA went evenly onto several immunoSEQ plates. Produced via immunoSEQ multiplex PCR; TCRdb's table is partial and in-frame only. The data show about 2.2 million clones, with under 95% seen just once and around 1.7% held by the top ten. Whole-study results and caveats: An effect of sequencing depth on clonotype sharing among donors was expected.

CDR3 size: 15 residues. The V gene's germline CDR1 is MDHEN and CDR2 SYDVKM. The junction had 5 bases not matched to a gene; V was cut back by 0 bases and J by 4 bases. The sample taken for sequencing was naive CD8+ T cells from PBMCs. The receptor's source is a young man in good health. Some clones in this sample may be carry-over from other donors' samples. The rearrangement uses TRBV28 and TRBJ2-5, with 7 bases identical to TRBD2. Here the CDR3 reads CASSLWRERLETQYF. CDR3 DNA: TGTGCCAGCAGTTTATGGCGGGAGAGGTTAGAGACCCAGTACTTC.